This T cell receptor (beta chain) was sequenced during a study of blood T cell repertoires in COVID-19. In the study overall: Samples taken during acute and convalescent COVID-19 were collected in the United States, Italy and Spain. PBMCs, B-cell-depleted T cells, or T cells were the source of the cDNA or gDNA that made up the material.

Deletions cut 2 bases from V and 3 bases from J, with 19 bases between. Germline CDR1 is KGHDR and CDR2 is SFDVKD. This CDR3 comprises 17 residues. Profiling relied on immunoSEQ multiplex PCR, and the TCRdb table lists in-frame clones only, not all of them. The sample comprises tens of thousands of clones, over 85% of which are singletons, and about 2% rests with the top ten. The rearrangement uses TRBV24-1 and TRBJ2-7; D may be TRBD1 (5 bases). This TCR was sampled from a middle-aged man with acute or convalescent COVID-19. Sequencing used peripheral blood. CDR3 bases: TGTGCCACCAGTGATTACCCACGACAAGACAGAAACTACGAGCAGTACGTC. As protein: CATSDYPRQDRNYEQYV.